This T cell receptor beta chain appears in the sequencing data of a study of cytomegalovirus exposure and HLA in healthy donors. Study-level information: Around 85 million unique TCR sequences came from HLA-typed donors in an early release. The Caucasian-associated ancestry cluster contained about four fifths of the approximately 430 genotyped donors. Broader study findings: With further analysis later on, most CMV-associated TCR beta chains appeared HLA-restricted. A link between a missense DCLRE1C variant and TCR beta V- and J-gene trimming emerged from a later analysis.

On this clone itself: Antigen: not known.

The PCR used 60 Vbeta and 13 Jbeta primers. Sequencing used immunoSEQ multiplex PCR; TCRdb keeps in-frame clones, though not all of them. The sample holds 100,000 to 150,000 clones, 74% seen once. The sample consisted of PBMCs. This receptor was taken from a man aged 35 to 55 in good health and CMV-seropositive.

For the CDR3, the DNA is TGTGCCAGTAGGACCGACCGGGACTCCTACAATGAGCAGTTCTTC. Its translation: CASRTDRDSYNEQFF. The chain joins TRBV19 to TRBJ2-1; TRBD2 might be the D (5 bases). Germline CDR1 LNHDA, CDR2 SQIVND (reference sequence). With 6 bases removed from V and 0 bases from J, the gap between germline ends came to 12 bases. CDR3 size: 15 residues.